This TCR beta chain was identified during a study of T cell responses to AZD1222 COVID-19 vaccine. Study-wide findings and caveats: Most donors were white British and more were female, and clonal diversity was possibly underestimated.

A remark on this clone: Antigen unknown.

Germline V gives CDR1 LNHDA, CDR2 SQIVND (reference sequence). The CDR3 loop spans 13 amino acids. The V segment lost 5 bases and the J segment 9 bases; nucleotides outside the gene matches: 7. Repertoires were generated with immunoSEQ multiplex PCR, while TCRdb's copy carries only in-frame clones and drops some. The sample lists fewer than 130,000 clones, over 90% occurring once. The chain joins TRBV19 to TRBJ1-5; TRBD1 agrees at 7 bases. The input for sequencing was peripheral blood, taken 28 days after the second AZD1222 dose. The source of this sequence is an adult who received the AZD1222 COVID-19 vaccine. CDR3 sequence: CASSFGRGWPQHF. CDR3 bases: TGTGCCAGTAGTTTTGGCAGGGGGTGGCCCCAGCATTTT.